The 10 T cell receptor beta chains below were found in one sample sequenced in a study of cytomegalovirus exposure and HLA in healthy donors. The PCR contained 60 Vbeta and 13 Jbeta primers. TCRdb's table, derived via immunoSEQ multiplex PCR, lists solely in-frame clones and lacks some. In total, the table holds over 45,000 clones. Sequenced material: PBMCs. The receptors derive from a middle-aged woman in good health and CMV-seronegative.

This chain links TRBV9 with TRBJ2-1, with no clear D. The length of the CDR3 is 13 residues. The germline gives CDR1 SGDLS, CDR2 YYNGEE. Trimming cost V 0 bases and J 6 bases, with 7 bases left between them. The CDR3 region has the DNA TGTGCCAGCAGCGTAGGGGCAGTCAATGAGCAGTTCTTC. As protein: CASSVGAVNEQFF.

The chain joins TRBV2 to TRBJ1-1; D gene ambiguous. Trimming took off 2 bases at V and 0 bases at J, with 10 bases between the two ends. This CDR3 comprises 15 residues. Germline CDR1 SNHLY, CDR2 FYNNEI. DNA for the CDR3: TGTGCCAGCAGTGAAACGGTCATGGTGAACACTGAAGCTTTCTTT. Encoded protein: CASSETVMVNTEAFF.

V gene TRBV28 combines with J gene TRBJ2-3; TRBD2 aligns across 7 bases. The CDR3 length is 14 residues. V dropped 4 bases and J dropped 6; count of bases not matched to a gene: 7. Germline CDR1 is MDHEN and CDR2 is SYDVKM. The CDR3 protein is CASSSDYGGDTQYF. Written as DNA, the CDR3 is TGTGCCAGCAGTTCAGACTACGGGGGGGATACGCAGTATTTT.

The gene calls are TRBV4-3 and TRBJ2-1; a possible D gene is TRBD2 (5 bases). Germline V gene lookup returns CDR1 LGHNA and CDR2 YSLEER. V lost 0 bases, J lost 6 bases, and 12 bases lay in between. CDR3 length equals 15 residues. DNA for the CDR3: TGCGCCAGCAGCCAAGATCCAACTAGGCTCAATGAGCAGTTCTTC. Translating gives CASSQDPTRLNEQFF.

Regarding this clone: One end of the junction is discordant with germline, which a read error may explain. The chain recombines TRBV6-1 with TRBJ2-3; 11 nucleotides match TRBD2. CDR1 and CDR2 (germline): MNHNS, SASEGT. This CDR3 comprises 15 residues. CDR3: CASLLLAGVPDKQYF. The CDR3 DNA follows: TGTGCCAGCCTCCTACTAGCGGGAGTCCCAGATAAGCAGTATTTT.

The chain links TRBV7-9 to TRBJ1-1, with a tentative D call TRBD1 (6 bases). CDR3 length equals 15 residues. V was clipped by 5 bases and J by 1 base, with 14 bases between them. The germline CDR1 and CDR2 sequences are SEHNR and FQNEAQ (reference sequence). DNA for the CDR3: TGTGCCAGCAGCCCAACCCGGACAGAGAACACTGAAGCTTTCTTT. It encodes CASSPTRTENTEAFF.

Worth noting for this clone: A read error may account for a junction end that differs from germline. Different DNA sequences within this sample yield the same CDR3. The J gene is TRBJ1-6, the V gene TRBV6-4; 11 positions agree with TRBD1. The germline V gene has CDR1 MRHNA and CDR2 SNTAGT. CDR3 length: 14 residues. This chain's CDR3 is CASSDGTGGSPLHF. CDR3 DNA: TGTGCCAGCAGTGACGGGACAGGGGGTTCACCCCTACACTTT.

The V and J genes are TRBV7-3 and TRBJ2-3, with D possibly being TRBD2 (6 bases). This CDR3 has 14 residues. Germline CDR1 SGHTA, CDR2 FQGTGA. Trimming shortened V by 2 bases and J by 2 bases, and 8 bases separated the two germline ends. The CDR3 bases are TGTGCCAGCAGCTTACGGGACTCCACAGATACGCAGTATTTT. Amino acids: CASSLRDSTDTQYF. Variable domain in full (rest from reference TRBV7-3 and TRBJ2-3): GAGVSQTPSNKVTEKGKYVELRCDPISGHTALYWYRQSLGQGPEFLIYFQGTGAADDSGLPNDRFFAVRPEGSVSTLKIQRTERGDSAVYLCASSLRDSTDTQYFGPGTRLTVL.

V gene TRBV5-4 combines with J gene TRBJ2-5; 7 bases map to TRBD1. The ends lost 6 bases at V and 1 base at J; junction bases unmatched: 3. This CDR3 region has 13 residues. Per germline, CDR1 SGHNT and CDR2 YYREEE (reference sequence). CDR3 DNA: TGTGCCAGCAAGGGACAGCCCCAAGAGACCCAGTACTTC. Translated, it gives CASKGQPQETQYF. Supplemented by reference TRBV5-4 and TRBJ2-5, the full variable domain reads ETGVTQSPTHLIKTRGQQVTLRCSSQSGHNTVSWYQQALGQGPQFIFQYYREEENGRGNFPPRFSGLQFPNYSSELNVNALELDDSALYLCASKGQPQETQYFGPGTRLLVL.

The V and J genes are TRBV28 and TRBJ2-3, with D possibly TRBD1 on 5 matching bases. The V and J ends lost 2 bases and 5 bases respectively, with 8 bases between them. The CDR3 sequence is 13 residues long. Germline loops: CDR1 MDHEN, CDR2 SYDVKM. CDR3 residues: CASSLAQGDTQYF. Written as DNA, the CDR3 is TGTGCCAGCAGTTTAGCCCAGGGAGATACGCAGTATTTT.